These 7 T cell receptor beta chains were all obtained from the same sample, sequenced in a study of technical replicates of blood from four donors. Data came from immunoSEQ multiplex PCR; TCRdb stores just in-frame clones and leaves some out. The sample consists of fewer than 90,000 clones, around 92% of them appearing once. Sequencing was performed on T cells isolated from PBMCs. All receptors derive from a human donor in good health.

V is TRBV9 and J is TRBJ2-7; D might be TRBD1 (5 bases). Germline V gene lookup returns CDR1 SGDLS and CDR2 YYNGEE. Trimming removed 4 bases from V and 4 bases from J, with 12 bases in between. This CDR3 comprises 13 residues. The CDR3 DNA sequence: TGTGCCAGCAGCAGGGGCGCTTCGTACGAGCAGTACTTC. This codes for CASSRGASYEQYF.

The gene calls are TRBV7-9 and TRBJ2-1, with 15 bases aligning to TRBD2. Germline CDR1 and CDR2: SEHNR and FQNEAQ (reference sequence). V gave up 4 bases and J gave up 10 bases; unmatched junction bases: 8. The CDR3 has 16 amino acids. The CDR3 bases are TGTGCCAGCAGCTCCGGACTAGCGGGAGGGCCAGAGGAGCAGTTCTTC. As protein: CASSSGLAGGPEEQFF.

This clone was seen only once. J is TRBJ1-2 and V is TRBV4-3; weak D call: TRBD1 (5 bases). Germline values: CDR1 LGHNA, CDR2 YSLEER. The CDR3 totals 15 residues. The ends were cut back, 0 bases at V and 6 bases at J, with 14 bases in the middle. The CDR3 reads CASSQDAGQGDGYTF. CDR3 coding DNA: TGCGCCAGCAGCCAAGACGCTGGGCAGGGTGATGGCTACACCTTC.

The chain couples TRBV11-2 to TRBJ1-2; 9 bases match TRBD1. Trimming took 3 bases from V and 5 from J; bases not matched to a gene: 4. The V gene's germline CDR1 is SGHAT and CDR2 FQNNGV. This CDR3 is 14 amino acids long. CDR3 bases: TGTGCCAGCAGCTTCGGGACAGGGTCTTATGGCTACACCTTC. Translation gives CASSFGTGSYGYTF.

The V gene is TRBV27, the J gene TRBJ1-5; no definite D call. Germline CDR1 and CDR2: MNHEY and SMNVEV (reference sequence). This CDR3 region has 19 residues. V lost 2 bases and J lost 0, with 20 bases in between. As DNA, the CDR3 is TGTGCCAGCAGTTTAAAGGGCCCAGTTGGGGAGTATAGCAATCAGCCCCAGCATTTT. Translated, it gives CASSLKGPVGEYSNQPQHF.

The gene calls are TRBV18 and TRBJ1-2, with TRBD1 matching over 8 bases. CDR1 KGHSH and CDR2 LQKENI come from the germline V gene. The CDR3 totals 14 residues. J gave up 4 bases and V 2 bases, and 3 bases lay outside the gene matches. CDR3 sequence: CASSPGGQVYGYTF. The CDR3 DNA sequence: TGTGCCAGCTCACCAGGGGGACAGGTCTATGGCTACACCTTC.

V usage is TRBV5-4 and J usage is TRBJ1-4; TRBD1 matches at 7 bases. The germline V gene encodes CDR1 SGHNT and CDR2 YYREEE (reference sequence). The CDR3 spans 14 residues. Germline trimming cut 7 bases from V and 4 bases from J; bases unmatched to any gene: 7. The CDR3 protein is CASGRQGINEKLFF. Written as DNA, the CDR3 is TGTGCCAGCGGTAGACAGGGTATTAATGAAAAACTGTTTTTT.